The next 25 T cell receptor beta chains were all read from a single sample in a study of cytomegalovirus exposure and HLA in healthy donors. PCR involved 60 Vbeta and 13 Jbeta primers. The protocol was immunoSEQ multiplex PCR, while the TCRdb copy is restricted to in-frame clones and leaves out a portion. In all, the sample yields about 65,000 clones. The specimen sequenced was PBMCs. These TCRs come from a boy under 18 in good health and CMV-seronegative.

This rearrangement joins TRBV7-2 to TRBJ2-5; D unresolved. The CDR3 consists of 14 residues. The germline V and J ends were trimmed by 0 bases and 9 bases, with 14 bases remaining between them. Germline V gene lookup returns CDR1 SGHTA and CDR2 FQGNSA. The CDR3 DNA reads TGTGCCAGCAGCTTAGCAGTGCGGTCCGGCGCCCAGTACTTC. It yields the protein CASSLAVRSGAQYF.

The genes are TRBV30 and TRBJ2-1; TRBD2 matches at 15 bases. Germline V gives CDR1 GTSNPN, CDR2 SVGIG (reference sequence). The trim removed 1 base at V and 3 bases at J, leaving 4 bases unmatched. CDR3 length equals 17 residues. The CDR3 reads CAWSGRTSGGDYNEQFF. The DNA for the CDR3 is TGTGCCTGGAGTGGAAGGACTAGCGGGGGGGACTACAATGAGCAGTTCTTC.

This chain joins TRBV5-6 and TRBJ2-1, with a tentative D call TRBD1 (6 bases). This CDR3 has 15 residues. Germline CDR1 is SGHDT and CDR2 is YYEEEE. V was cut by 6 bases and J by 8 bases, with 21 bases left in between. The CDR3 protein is CASTILGRGRDEQFF. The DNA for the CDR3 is TGTGCCAGCACCATCTTGGGCAGGGGCAGGGATGAGCAGTTCTTC.

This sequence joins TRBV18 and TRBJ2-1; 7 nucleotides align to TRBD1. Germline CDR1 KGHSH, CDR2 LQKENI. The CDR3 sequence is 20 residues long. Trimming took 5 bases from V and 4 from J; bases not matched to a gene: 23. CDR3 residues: CASSISYSNPGTVVYNEQFF. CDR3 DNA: TGTGCCAGCTCAATTAGCTATTCAAACCCCGGGACAGTAGTGTACAATGAGCAGTTCTTC.

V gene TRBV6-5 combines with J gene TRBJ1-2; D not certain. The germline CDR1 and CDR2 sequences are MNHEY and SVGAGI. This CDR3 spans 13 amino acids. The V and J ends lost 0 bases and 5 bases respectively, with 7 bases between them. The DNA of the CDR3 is TGTGCCAGCAGTTACTCTATACAGTATGGCTACACCTTC. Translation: CASSYSIQYGYTF.

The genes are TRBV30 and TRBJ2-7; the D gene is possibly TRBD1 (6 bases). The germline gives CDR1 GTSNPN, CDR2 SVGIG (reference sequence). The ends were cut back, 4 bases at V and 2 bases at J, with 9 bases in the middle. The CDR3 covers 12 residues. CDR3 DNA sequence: TGTGCCTGGACCCAGGGGACCTACGAGCAGTACTTC. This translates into CAWTQGTYEQYF.

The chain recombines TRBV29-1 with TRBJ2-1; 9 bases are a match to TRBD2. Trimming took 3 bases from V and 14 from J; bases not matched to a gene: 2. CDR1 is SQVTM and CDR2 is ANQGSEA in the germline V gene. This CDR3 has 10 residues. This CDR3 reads CSVERGGEFF. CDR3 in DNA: TGCAGCGTTGAGCGGGGGGGCGAGTTCTTC.

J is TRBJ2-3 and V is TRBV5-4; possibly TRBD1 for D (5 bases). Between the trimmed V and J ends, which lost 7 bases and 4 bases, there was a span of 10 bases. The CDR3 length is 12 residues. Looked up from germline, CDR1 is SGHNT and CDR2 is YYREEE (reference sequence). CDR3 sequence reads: CASRRDADTQYF. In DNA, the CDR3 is TGTGCCAGCCGCAGGGATGCAGATACGCAGTATTTT.

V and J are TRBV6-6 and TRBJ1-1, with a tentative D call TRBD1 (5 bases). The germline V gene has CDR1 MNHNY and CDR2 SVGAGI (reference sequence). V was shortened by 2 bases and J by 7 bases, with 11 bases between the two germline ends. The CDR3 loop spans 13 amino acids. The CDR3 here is CASSYPRGDEAFF. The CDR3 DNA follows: TGTGCCAGCAGTTACCCCCGGGGGGATGAAGCTTTCTTT.

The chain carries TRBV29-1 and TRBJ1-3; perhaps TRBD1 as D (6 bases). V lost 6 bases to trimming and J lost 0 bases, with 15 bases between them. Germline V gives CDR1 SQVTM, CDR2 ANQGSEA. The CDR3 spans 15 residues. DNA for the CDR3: TGCAGCGTCGAGACAGGACCGAGCTCTGGAAACACCATATATTTT. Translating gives CSVETGPSSGNTIYF.

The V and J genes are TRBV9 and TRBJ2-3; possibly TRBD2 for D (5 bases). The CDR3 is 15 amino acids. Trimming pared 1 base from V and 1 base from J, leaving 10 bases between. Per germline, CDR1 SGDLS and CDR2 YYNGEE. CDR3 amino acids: CASSVMAGGTDTQYF. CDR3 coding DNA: TGTGCCAGCAGCGTAATGGCGGGTGGCACAGATACGCAGTATTTT.

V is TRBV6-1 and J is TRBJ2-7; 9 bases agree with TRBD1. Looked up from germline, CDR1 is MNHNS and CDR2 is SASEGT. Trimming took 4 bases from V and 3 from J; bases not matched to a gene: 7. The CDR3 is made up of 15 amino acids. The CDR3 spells CASSAPGTGNYEQYF. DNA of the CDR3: TGTGCCAGCAGTGCGCCCGGGACAGGGAACTACGAGCAGTACTTC.

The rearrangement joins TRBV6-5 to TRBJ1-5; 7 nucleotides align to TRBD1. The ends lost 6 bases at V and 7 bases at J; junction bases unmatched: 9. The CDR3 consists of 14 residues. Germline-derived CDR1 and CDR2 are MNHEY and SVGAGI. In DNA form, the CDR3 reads TGTGCCAGCAGCGTAGACAGGGACCGGCAGCCCCAGCATTTT. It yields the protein CASSVDRDRQPQHF.

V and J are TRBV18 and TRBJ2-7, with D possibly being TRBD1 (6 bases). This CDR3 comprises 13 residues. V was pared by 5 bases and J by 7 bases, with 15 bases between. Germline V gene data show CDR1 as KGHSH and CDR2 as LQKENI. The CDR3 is CASSENRVGEQYF. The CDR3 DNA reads TGTGCCAGCTCAGAGAACAGGGTGGGAGAGCAGTACTTC.

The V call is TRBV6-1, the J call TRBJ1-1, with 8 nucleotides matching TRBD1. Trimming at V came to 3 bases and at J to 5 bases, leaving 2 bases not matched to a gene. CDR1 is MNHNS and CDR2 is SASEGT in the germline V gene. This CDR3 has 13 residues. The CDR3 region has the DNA TGTGCCAGCAGTGACACAGGGGGAACTGAAGCTTTCTTT. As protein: CASSDTGGTEAFF.

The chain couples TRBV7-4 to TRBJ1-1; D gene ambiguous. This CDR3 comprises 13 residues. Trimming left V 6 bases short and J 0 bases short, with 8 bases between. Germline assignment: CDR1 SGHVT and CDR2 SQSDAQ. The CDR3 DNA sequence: TGTGCCAGCAGTCTCGCGTTGAACACTGAAGCTTTCTTT. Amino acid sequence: CASSLALNTEAFF.

CDR3 loop: CASSLGQVNYGYTF. CDR3 nucleotides: TGTGCCAGCAGCTTAGGACAGGTGAACTATGGCTACACCTTC. This rearrangement joins TRBV7-2 to TRBJ1-2, with D possibly TRBD1 on 6 matching bases. The CDR3 covers 14 residues. CDR1 is SGHTA, CDR2 FQGNSA, per germline. The V gene lost 1 base and the J gene lost 2 bases, with 8 bases spanning the gap.

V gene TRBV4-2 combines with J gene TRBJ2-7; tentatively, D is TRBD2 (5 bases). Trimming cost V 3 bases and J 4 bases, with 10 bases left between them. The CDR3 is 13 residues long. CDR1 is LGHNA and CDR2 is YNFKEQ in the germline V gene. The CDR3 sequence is CASSHGLIYEQYF. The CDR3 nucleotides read TGTGCCAGCAGCCACGGACTTATATACGAGCAGTACTTC.

The CDR3 region is CASSDSRGAGANVLTF. The CDR3 DNA sequence: TGTGCCAGCAGTGACTCGCGCGGGGCTGGGGCCAACGTCCTGACTTTC. V and J are TRBV6-4 and TRBJ2-6, with D possibly being TRBD2 (6 bases). Germline CDR1 reads MRHNA; CDR2 reads SNTAGT. V shed 0 bases and J shed 2 bases, with 8 bases lying between them. This CDR3 is 16 amino acids long.

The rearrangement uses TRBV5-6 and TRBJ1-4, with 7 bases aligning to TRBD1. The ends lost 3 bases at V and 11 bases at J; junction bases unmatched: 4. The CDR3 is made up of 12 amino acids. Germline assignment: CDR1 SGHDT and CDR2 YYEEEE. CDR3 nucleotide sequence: TGTGCCAGCAGCTCGGGACAGTCGAAACTGTTTTTT. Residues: CASSSGQSKLFF. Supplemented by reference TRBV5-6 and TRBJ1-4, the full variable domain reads DAGVTQSPTHLIKTRGQQVTLRCSPKSGHDTVSWYQQALGQGPQFIFQYYEEEERQRGNFPDRFSGHQFPNYSSELNVNALLLGDSALYLCASSSGQSKLFFGSGTQLSVL.

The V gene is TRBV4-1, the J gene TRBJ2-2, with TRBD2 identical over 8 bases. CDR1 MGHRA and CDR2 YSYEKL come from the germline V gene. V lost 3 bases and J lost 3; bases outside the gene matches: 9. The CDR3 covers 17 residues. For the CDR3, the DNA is TGCGCCAGCAGCCATACCCGGGGGGGGCTGTACACCGGGGAGCTGTTTTTT. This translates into CASSHTRGGLYTGELFF.

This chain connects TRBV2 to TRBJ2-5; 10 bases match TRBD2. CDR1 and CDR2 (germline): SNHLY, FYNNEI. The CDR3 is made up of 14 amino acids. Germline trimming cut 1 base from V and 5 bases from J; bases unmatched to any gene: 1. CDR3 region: CASSEGTSGETQYF. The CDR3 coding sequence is TGTGCCAGCAGTGAAGGGACTAGCGGTGAGACCCAGTACTTC.

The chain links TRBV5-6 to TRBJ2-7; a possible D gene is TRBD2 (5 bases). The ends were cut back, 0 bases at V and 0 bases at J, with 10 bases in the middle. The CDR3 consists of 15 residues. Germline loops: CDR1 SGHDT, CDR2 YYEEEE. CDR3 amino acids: CASSLVGRSSYEQYF. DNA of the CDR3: TGTGCCAGCAGCTTGGTAGGGAGAAGCTCCTACGAGCAGTACTTC.

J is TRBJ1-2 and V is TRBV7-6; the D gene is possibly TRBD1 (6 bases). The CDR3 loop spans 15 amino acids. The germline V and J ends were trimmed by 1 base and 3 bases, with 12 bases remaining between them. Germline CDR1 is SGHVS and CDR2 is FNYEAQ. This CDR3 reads CASSLEATGYYGYTF. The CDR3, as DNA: TGTGCCAGCAGCTTAGAGGCTACAGGGTACTATGGCTACACCTTC.

CDR3 nucleotide sequence: TGCGCCAGCAGCGCGGTCACAGGGGGTCTAGGGGAGCTGTTTTTT. Its protein product is CASSAVTGGLGELFF. The chain employs TRBV5-1 and TRBJ2-2, with 8 bases aligning to TRBD1. V shed 4 bases, J shed 8 bases, and the junction held 10 bases outside the gene matches. CDR1 and CDR2 (germline): SGHRS, YFSETQ. The CDR3 is 15 residues long.